The present T cell receptor beta chain was sequenced within a study of T cells after yellow fever vaccination. The study's findings and limits: FACS-sorted repertoires could contain abundant clonotypes contaminating from the bulk population. Only a small proportion of the clonotypes turned up in both the CD4 and the CD8 compartments, likely arising from convergent recombination.

TCRdb used MiXCR to reprocess the 5' RACE reads, holding one entry per CDR3 protein. The repertoire holds roughly 310,000 distinct CDR3 sequences, with roughly 9.4% as singletons. This clonotype appeared many times. Its target is not known. One end of the junction varies from germline; a read error may be responsible. This CDR3 has 12 amino acids. Germline-derived CDR1 and CDR2 are SGHRS and YFSETQ. The sequenced sample was PBMCs, obtained on the day of the first yellow fever vaccination. The J gene is TRBJ2-5, the V gene TRBV5-1; D might be TRBD1 or TRBD2, each matching 6 bases. This receptor was taken from a man aged 18 to 29 who received the YFV17D yellow fever vaccine. The CDR3 nucleotides read TGTGCCAGCAGAGGAGGGGGAGAGACCCAGTACTTC. Translation gives CASRGGGETQYF.